The sequence of this T cell receptor beta chain was determined in a study of cytomegalovirus exposure and HLA in healthy donors. Study-wide context: Roughly 80 million unique TCRs from HLA-typed donors made up an early data release. Overall study findings and caveats: In a later analysis, HLA-associated beta chains showed higher expansion and lower generation probabilities than comparable chains. Listed as cytomegalovirus-associated were over 150 TCR beta chains.

This cohort consisted of healthy bone marrow donors. Of note for this clone: The antigen is undetermined. One junction end does not reproduce the germline sequence, and a read error may be involved.

The CDR3 spans 11 residues. The germline V gene encodes CDR1 SEHNR and CDR2 FQNEAQ (reference sequence). The study ran its PCR with 60 Vbeta and 13 Jbeta primers. Data came from immunoSEQ multiplex PCR; TCRdb stores just in-frame clones and leaves some out. The repertoire consists of approximately 120,000 clones, with less than 80% occurring once and the leading ten covering roughly 2%. The material sequenced was PBMCs. The rearrangement uses TRBV7-9 and TRBJ2-5, with TRBD1 matching 7 bases. The TCR sequence derives from a man over 45 in good health and CMV-seronegative. The CDR3 region is CSSSQDRVPYF. Written as DNA, the CDR3 is TGTTCCAGCAGCCAAGACAGGGTTCCGTACTTC.